One T cell receptor (beta chain) is described in this entry. The CDR3 loop spans 12 amino acids. After removal of 6 bases from V and 6 bases from J, the junction contained 5 bases not matched to a gene. The germline gives CDR1 SQVTM, CDR2 ANQGSEA. The data derive from a study of blood T cell repertoires in COVID-19. Per the original data handling: Estimation of nucleated cell counts was performed using reference gene primer amplification. Measured with immunoSEQ multiplex PCR; TCRdb has only the in-frame clones, and not every one. The V and J calls and clone size were taken over from that table, and D and trimming were inferred from the DNA. There are 130,000 to 150,000 clones in the sample; around 80% occur only once, and approximately 2% lies in the top ten.

The chain links TRBV29-1 to TRBJ2-7; 10 bases agree with TRBD1. The receptor was isolated from a woman aged 55-70 years with acute or convalescent COVID-19. The sequencing input was peripheral blood. CDR3 nucleotide sequence: TGCAGCGTCGGGACAGGGGTGGCCGAGCAGTACTTC. Translating it yields CSVGTGVAEQYF.